The clone carrying this T cell receptor (beta chain) was picked up a small number of times. The antigen remains undetermined. A multiplex PCR was run with 60 Vbeta primers and 13 Jbeta primers. Libraries were prepared by immunoSEQ multiplex PCR; TCRdb keeps only in-frame clonotypes and omits some of them. The data contain some 130,000 clones, approximately 70% of them singletons. This record comes from a study of cytomegalovirus exposure and HLA in healthy donors. CDR3 length equals 14 residues. V was clipped by 0 bases and J by 0 bases, with 3 bases between them. Per the germline V gene, CDR1 is SGDLS and CDR2 is YYNGEE. Findings and limits, study-wide: Most likely, a cluster of highly shared sequence variants arose as a sequencing artifact. Segments of the TCR beta V type were, in most cases, productive about 87% or about 30% of the time in an earlier analysis. Cytomegalovirus status was reportedly diagnosed by the classifier with high specificity and sensitivity. For most TCR sequences rarity was the rule, although some public TCRs occurred in many donors.

The chain has TRBV9 and TRBJ2-2; D remains ambiguous. The receptor was derived from a woman in her sixties in good health and CMV-seropositive. The sample consisted of PBMCs. The CDR3 DNA is TGTGCCAGCAGCGTAGGGCCGAACACCGGGGAGCTGTTTTTT. The encoded protein is CASSVGPNTGELFF.